This TCR beta chain was identified during a study of T cells in Graves' hyperthyroidism and ophthalmopathy. Study observations and caveats: The authors' 13 V-J model separated ophthalmopathy from stable hyperthyroidism.

Germline CDR1 is SQVTM and CDR2 is ANQGSEA. The CDR3 is 15 residues long. V lost 7 bases and J lost 5; bases outside the gene matches: 15. Authors of the study amplified TCR beta CDR3 regions from RNA transcripts. First-round RT-PCR of the TCR CDR3 relied on the HTBI primer set. TCRdb independently ran MiXCR on the multiplex PCR reads; one entry per CDR3 protein. The profile shows hundreds of thousands of distinct CDR3 sequences, about half of them singletons. With respect to this clonotype: Its specificity is not known.

The genes are TRBV29-1 and TRBJ1-2; TRBD1 aligns across 8 bases. The specimen was peripheral blood or thyroid tissue (not recorded which). This clonotype originated in a woman in her late teens or twenties with Graves' hyperthyroidism. Here the CDR3 DNA reads TGCAGCGCCTGCGTCGTGGACAGGGAGGGGTATGGCTACACCTTC. It codes for CSACVVDREGYGYTF.